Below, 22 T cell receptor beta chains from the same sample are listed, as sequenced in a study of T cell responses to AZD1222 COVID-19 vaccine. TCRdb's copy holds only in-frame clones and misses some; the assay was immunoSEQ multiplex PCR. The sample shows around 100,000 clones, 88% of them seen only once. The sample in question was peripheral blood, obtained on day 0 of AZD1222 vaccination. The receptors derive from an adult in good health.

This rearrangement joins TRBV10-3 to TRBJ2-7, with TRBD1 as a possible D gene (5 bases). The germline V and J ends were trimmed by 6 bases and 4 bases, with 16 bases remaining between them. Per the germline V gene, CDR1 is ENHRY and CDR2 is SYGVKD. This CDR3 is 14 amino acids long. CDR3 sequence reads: CAIRTRQGMYEQYF. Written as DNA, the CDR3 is TGTGCCATCAGGACGAGGCAGGGAATGTACGAGCAGTACTTC.

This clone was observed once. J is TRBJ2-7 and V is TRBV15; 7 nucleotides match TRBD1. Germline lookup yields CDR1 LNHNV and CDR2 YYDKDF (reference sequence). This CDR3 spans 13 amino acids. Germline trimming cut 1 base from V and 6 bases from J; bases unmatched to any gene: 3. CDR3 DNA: TGTGCCACCAGCAGAGTGACAGGGTCCGAGCAGTACTTC. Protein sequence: CATSRVTGSEQYF.

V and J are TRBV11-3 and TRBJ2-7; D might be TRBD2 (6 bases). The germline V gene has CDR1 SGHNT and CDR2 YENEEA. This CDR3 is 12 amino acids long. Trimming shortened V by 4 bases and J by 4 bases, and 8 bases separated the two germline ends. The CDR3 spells CASSWGVYEQYF. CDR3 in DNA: TGTGCCAGCAGCTGGGGGGTTTACGAGCAGTACTTC. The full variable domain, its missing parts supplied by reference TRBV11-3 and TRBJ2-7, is EAGVVQSPRYKIIEKKQPVAFWCNPISGHNTLYWYLQNLGQGPELLIRYENEEAVDDSQLPKDRFSAERLKGVDSTLKIQPAELGDSAVYLCASSWGVYEQYFGPGTRLTVT.

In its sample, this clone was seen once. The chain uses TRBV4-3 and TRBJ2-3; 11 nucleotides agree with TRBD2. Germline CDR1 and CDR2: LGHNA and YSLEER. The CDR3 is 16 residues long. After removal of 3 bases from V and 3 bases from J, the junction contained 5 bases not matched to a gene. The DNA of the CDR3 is TGCGCCAGCAGCCAGGTCACTAGCGGGAGTACAGATACGCAGTATTTT. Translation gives CASSQVTSGSTDTQYF.

CDR3 DNA sequence: TGTGCCAGCAGCTTAGAAGGCCCCCTCTCCTACGAGCAGTACTTC. This translates into CASSLEGPLSYEQYF. The gene calls are TRBV11-1 and TRBJ2-7; D gene uncertain. The ends were cut back, 1 base at V and 0 bases at J, with 10 bases in the middle. The CDR3 covers 15 residues. Germline CDR1 reads SGHAT; CDR2 reads FQDESV (reference sequence).

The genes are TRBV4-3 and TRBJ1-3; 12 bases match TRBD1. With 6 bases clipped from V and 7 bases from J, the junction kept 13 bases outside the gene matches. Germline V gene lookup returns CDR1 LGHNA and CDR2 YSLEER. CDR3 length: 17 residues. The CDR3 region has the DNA TGCGCCAGCAGTGAAACCGGGACAGGGGGCTTAACTAACACCATATATTTT. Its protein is CASSETGTGGLTNTIYF.

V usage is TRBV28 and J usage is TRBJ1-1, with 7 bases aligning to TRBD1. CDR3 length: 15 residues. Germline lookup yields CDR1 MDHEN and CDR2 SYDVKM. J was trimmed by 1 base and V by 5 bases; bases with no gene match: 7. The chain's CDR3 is CASSLMGQQNTEAFF. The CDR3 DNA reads TGTGCCAGCAGTCTGATGGGACAGCAGAACACTGAAGCTTTCTTT.

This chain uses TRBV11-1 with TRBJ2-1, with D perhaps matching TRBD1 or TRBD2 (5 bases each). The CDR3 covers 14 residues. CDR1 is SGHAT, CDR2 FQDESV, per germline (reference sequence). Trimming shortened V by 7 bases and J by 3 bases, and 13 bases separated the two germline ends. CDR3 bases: TGTGCCAGCACCTCCGGGACCTTCTACAATGAGCAGTTCTTC. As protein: CASTSGTFYNEQFF. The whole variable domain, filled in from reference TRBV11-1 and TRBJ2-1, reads EAEVAQSPRYKITEKSQAVAFWCDPISGHATLYWYRQILGQGPELLVQFQDESVVDDSQLPKDRFSAERLKGVDSTLKIQPAELGDSAMYLCASTSGTFYNEQFFGPGTRLTVL.

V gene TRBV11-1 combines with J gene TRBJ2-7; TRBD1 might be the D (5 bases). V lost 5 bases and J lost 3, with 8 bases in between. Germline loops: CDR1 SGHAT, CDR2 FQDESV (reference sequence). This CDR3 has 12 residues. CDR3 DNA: TGTGCCAGCAGCCCGCAGGGCTACGAGCAGTACTTC. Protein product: CASSPQGYEQYF. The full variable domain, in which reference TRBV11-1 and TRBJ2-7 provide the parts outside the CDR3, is EAEVAQSPRYKITEKSQAVAFWCDPISGHATLYWYRQILGQGPELLVQFQDESVVDDSQLPKDRFSAERLKGVDSTLKIQPAELGDSAMYLCASSPQGYEQYFGPGTRLTVT.

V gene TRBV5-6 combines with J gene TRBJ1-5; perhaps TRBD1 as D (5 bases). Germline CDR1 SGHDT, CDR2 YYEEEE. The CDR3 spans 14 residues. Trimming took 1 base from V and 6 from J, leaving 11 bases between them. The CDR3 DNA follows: TGTGCCAGCAGCTTGTTCTGGGGGGGTCAGCCCCAGCATTTT. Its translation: CASSLFWGGQPQHF.

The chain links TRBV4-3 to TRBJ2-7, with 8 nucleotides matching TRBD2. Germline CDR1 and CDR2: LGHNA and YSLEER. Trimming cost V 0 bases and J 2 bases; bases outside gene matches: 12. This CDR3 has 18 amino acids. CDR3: CASSQEKDGAGVAYEQYF. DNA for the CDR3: TGCGCCAGCAGCCAAGAAAAGGATGGAGCGGGAGTTGCCTACGAGCAGTACTTC.

CDR3 sequence (DNA): TGTGCCAGCAGGGGTACTTTAAACTATGGCTACACCTTC. Translating it yields CASRGTLNYGYTF. The chain combines TRBV28 with TRBJ1-2, with no clear D. Trimming cost V 6 bases and J 2 bases, with 10 bases left between them. CDR3 size: 13 residues. Germline assignment: CDR1 MDHEN and CDR2 SYDVKM.

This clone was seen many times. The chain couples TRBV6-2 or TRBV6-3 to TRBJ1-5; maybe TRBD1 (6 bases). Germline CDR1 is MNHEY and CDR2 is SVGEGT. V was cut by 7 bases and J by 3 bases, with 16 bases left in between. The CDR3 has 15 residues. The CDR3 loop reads CASNPAGEANQPQHF. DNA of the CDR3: TGTGCCAGCAACCCGGCAGGGGAGGCCAATCAGCCCCAGCATTTT.

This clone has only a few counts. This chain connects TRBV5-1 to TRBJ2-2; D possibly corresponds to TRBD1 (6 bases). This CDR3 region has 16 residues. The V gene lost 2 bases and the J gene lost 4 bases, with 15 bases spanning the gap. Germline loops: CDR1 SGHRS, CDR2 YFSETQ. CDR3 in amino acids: CASSFPDGQSTGELFF. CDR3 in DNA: TGCGCCAGCAGCTTCCCCGATGGACAGAGCACCGGGGAGCTGTTTTTT. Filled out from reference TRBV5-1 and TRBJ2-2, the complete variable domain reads KAGVTQTPRYLIKTRGQQVTLSCSPISGHRSVSWYQQTPGQGLQFLFEYFSETQRNKGNFPGRFSGRQFSNSRSEMNVSTLELGDSALYLCASSFPDGQSTGELFFGEGSRLTVL.

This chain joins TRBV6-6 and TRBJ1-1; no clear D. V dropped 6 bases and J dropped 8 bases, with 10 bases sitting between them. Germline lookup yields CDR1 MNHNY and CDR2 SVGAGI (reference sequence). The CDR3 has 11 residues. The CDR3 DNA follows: TGTGCCAGCAGCTTAAGAGGGGAAGCTTTCTTT. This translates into CASSLRGEAFF.

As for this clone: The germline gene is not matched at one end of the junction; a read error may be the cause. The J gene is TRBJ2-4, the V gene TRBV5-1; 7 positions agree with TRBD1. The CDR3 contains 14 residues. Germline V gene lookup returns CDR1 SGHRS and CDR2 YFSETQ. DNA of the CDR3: TGCGCCAGCAGCTTGGAAGGTTTTGGGGACAGCCCCTTCTTC. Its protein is CASSLEGFGDSPFF.

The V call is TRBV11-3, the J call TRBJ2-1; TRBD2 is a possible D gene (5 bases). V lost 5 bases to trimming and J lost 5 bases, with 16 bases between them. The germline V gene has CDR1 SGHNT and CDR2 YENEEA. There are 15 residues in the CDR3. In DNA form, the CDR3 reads TGTGCCAGCAGCCGAGGCGACTTGGGAGACAATGAGCAGTTCTTC. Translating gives CASSRGDLGDNEQFF.

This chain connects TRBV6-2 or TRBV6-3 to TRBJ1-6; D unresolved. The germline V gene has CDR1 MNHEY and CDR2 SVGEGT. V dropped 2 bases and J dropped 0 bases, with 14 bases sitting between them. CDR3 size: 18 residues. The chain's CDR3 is CASSYILFWSSYNSPLHF. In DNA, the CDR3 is TGTGCCAGCAGTTACATCCTTTTCTGGAGCTCCTATAATTCACCCCTCCACTTT.

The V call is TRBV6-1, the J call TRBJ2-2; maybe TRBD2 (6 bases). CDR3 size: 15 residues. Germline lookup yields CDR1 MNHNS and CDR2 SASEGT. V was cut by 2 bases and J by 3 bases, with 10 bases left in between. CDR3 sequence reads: CASSEHGGDTGELFF. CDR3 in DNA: TGTGCCAGCAGTGAACACGGAGGGGACACCGGGGAGCTGTTTTTT.

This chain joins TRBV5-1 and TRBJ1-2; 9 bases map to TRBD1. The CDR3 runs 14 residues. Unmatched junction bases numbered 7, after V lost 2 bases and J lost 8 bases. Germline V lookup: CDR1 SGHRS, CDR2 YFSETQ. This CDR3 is CASSFTTGGGGYTF. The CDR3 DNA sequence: TGCGCCAGCAGCTTTACTACAGGGGGCGGAGGCTACACCTTC.

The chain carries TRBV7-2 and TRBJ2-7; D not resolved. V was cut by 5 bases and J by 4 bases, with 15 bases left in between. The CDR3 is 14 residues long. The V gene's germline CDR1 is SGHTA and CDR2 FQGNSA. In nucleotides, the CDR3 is TGTGCCAGCAGCCCCCGACGAGCCTCTTACGAGCAGTACTTC. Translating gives CASSPRRASYEQYF. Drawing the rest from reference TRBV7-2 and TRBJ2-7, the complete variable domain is GAGVSQSPSNKVTEKGKDVELRCDPISGHTALYWYRQSLGQGLEFLIYFQGNSAPDKSGLPSDRFSAERTGGSVSTLTIQRTQQEDSAVYLCASSPRRASYEQYFGPGTRLTVT.

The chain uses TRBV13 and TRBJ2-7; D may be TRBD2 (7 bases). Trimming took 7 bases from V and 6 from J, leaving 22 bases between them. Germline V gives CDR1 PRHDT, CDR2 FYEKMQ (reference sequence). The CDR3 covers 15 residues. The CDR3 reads CASILRGGGYSEQYF. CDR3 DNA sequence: TGTGCCAGCATCCTTCGAGGGGGAGGGTATAGCGAGCAGTACTTC. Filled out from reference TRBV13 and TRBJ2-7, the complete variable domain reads AAGVIQSPRHLIKEKRETATLKCYPIPRHDTVYWYQQGPGQDPQFLISFYEKMQSDKGSIPDRFSAQQFSDYHSELNMSSLELGDSALYFCASILRGGGYSEQYFGPGTRLTVT.